The sequence of this TCR beta chain was determined in a study of chemoradiotherapy in HPV16-positive cancers. Clones were read by immunoSEQ multiplex PCR, and TCRdb kept only the in-frame ones, dropping some. The table lists more than 30,000 clones, about 89% of them singletons. Germline CDR1 MNHNY, CDR2 SVGAGI (reference sequence). This CDR3 contains 15 residues. V gave up 2 bases and J gave up 4 bases, with 14 bases separating them. The chain combines TRBV6-6 with TRBJ1-2, with D unresolved. The material sequenced was blood, taken from a patient who underwent chemoradiotherapy. This TCR came from a human donor with HPV-associated anogenital cancer. The CDR3 coding sequence is TGTGCCAGCAGTTACCCCGAGGTGGAGGGCTATGGCTACACCTTC. Translation: CASSYPEVEGYGYTF.